This TCR beta chain was found in a study of cytomegalovirus exposure and HLA in healthy donors (dated by TCRdb to 2015 to 2018). In terms of the full investigation: According to an earlier analysis of a few hundred of the donors, some 180 million T cells yielded roughly 110 million unique TCR beta sequences and around 280 Gb of sequence data. Roughly 310 gigabases of sequencing data and 70 million to 85 million unique TCR sequences were included in an early release covering several hundred HLA-typed donors. Of the 300 to 500 genotyped donors, more than 75% were placed in the genetic ancestry cluster associated with self-reported Caucasian donors. The study was designed to test whether signatures of past pathogen exposure could be identified by cataloging public T cell receptors. The study used immunosequencing to profile the T cell repertoires of 666 subjects and linked those repertoires to cytomegalovirus serostatus. Along with the approximately 600-subject first cohort, a separate validation cohort of over a hundred different subjects was used. The study combined high-throughput TCR immunosequencing, statistical association of individual TCRs with disease status, and machine learning to predict cytomegalovirus infection status. A later analysis re-examined previously published TCR beta repertoires from about 700 donors and added high-resolution HLA genotyping to investigate patterns of TCR occurrence. The later analysis used no new phenotypic data to find candidate immune exposures, relying instead on TCR beta sequences and their occurrence across donors. An earlier analysis of more than 450 of the donors used high-throughput TCR beta sequencing to judge whether each TCR beta V gene segment behaved as functional or pseudogenic. Donor age, sex, ethnicity and CMV serostatus were collected together with the repertoire data. In a later genetic analysis, genome-wide SNP genotypes for about 55% of the roughly 700 donors were used, and that subset was treated as a discovery cohort. Every repertoire in the discovery cohort had been generated on one and the same sequencing platform. Both class I and class II loci were covered by HLA typing, at four-digit resolution. The number of typed donors differed by locus: roughly 629-640 for A, B, C, DRB1 and DQB1; 500 to 550 for DQA1; roughly 600 for DPA1; and some 430 for DPB1. Because of strong linkage in the cohort, five DR-DQ haplotypes were treated as single units for association and clustering. Among approximately 370 genotyped donors of the cohort, an average of approximately 200,000 unique TCR beta nucleotide sequences was sequenced per donor, of which about 19% were non-productive.

Trimming costs V 4 bases and J 7 bases, and their ends lie 17 bases apart. Measured from the cysteine to the phenylalanine, the CDR3 is 15 residues long. CDR3 DNA only is kept here, 45 bases in frame from base 1. According to the germline V gene (reference sequence), CDR1 reads GTSNPN and CDR2 reads SVGIG. General findings and caveats noted by the study authors: The 87-base-pair reads could not distinguish some IMGT-functional V segments, including TRBV6-2 and TRBV6-3, so those segments were excluded. In this cohort, only TCR beta chains were sequenced, and detectable features were limited by the absence of alpha or paired-chain data. A group of highly shared sequence variants was considered likely to be a technical artifact of the sequencing pipeline. Roughly 17 rarely observed V segments, including chromosome 9 orphons, were excluded from the earlier analysis of several hundred of the donors because counts were too low. In a later genetic analysis, fewer N-insertions in productive TCRs were reported among donors in an Asian-associated ancestry cluster than the approximately 630-donor mean. The study gave a list of roughly 150 TCR beta chains associated with cytomegalovirus. Presence/absence analyses assumed roughly uniform sequencing depth across donors, an assumption that may not hold. An earlier analysis of 450 to 750 of the donors showed that most TCR beta V segments appeared in productive rearrangements either about 87% or about 30% of the time, which broadly matched IMGT annotations. A further reported finding was that TCR beta sequences accurately predicted the HLA-A and HLA-B alleles for most subjects in the first cohort. A few of the identified cytomegalovirus-associated TCR beta chains were confirmed in vitro to be specific for cytomegalovirus antigens. Compared with equally common non-associated chains, HLA-associated TCR beta chains in a later analysis were more clonally expanded and had lower generation probabilities. When HLA alleles, especially DR and DQ, strongly co-occurred, TCR associations were difficult to assign to individual alleles. According to a later analysis, most CMV-associated TCR beta chains appeared to be HLA-restricted, and the HLA associations seemed to be driven largely by CMV exposure. According to a later analysis, parvovirus B19, influenza, CMV and Epstein-Barr virus appeared linked to several top co-occurrence clusters. Across donors, most TCR sequences were observed very rarely, whereas some public TCRs were present in many individuals. A later analysis associated about 17,000 TCR beta sequences with specific HLA alleles at a false discovery rate of 0.05. Correlated functional status among segregating V segments might be attributable to linkage disequilibrium, but an unknown experimental factor could not be ruled out. In a later analysis, TCR association rates were found to vary across HLA loci, with the most associated TCRs seen for DRB1 alleles and the fewest for HLA-C alleles. It was suggested by the authors that the approach could potentially be generalized to other disease states and immunological phenotypes. Cytomegalovirus status was reported to be diagnosed by the classifier with high specificity and sensitivity in both the original and validation cohorts. An association between a missense DCLRE1C variant and V-gene and J-gene trimming of TCR beta chains was found in a later genetic analysis and replicated in an independent cohort. CMV serostatus was the only immune exposure information available for the cohort. Because some donors lacked HLA typing at each locus, the association tests relied only on the typed subset.

Library preparation used the immunoSEQ multiplex PCR assay. For the multiplex PCR, a mixture combining 60 forward primers for TCR Vbeta segments and 13 reverse primers for TCR Jbeta segments was used. The CDR3 region of rearranged TCR beta genes was amplified from genomic DNA with a multiplex PCR assay. The amplified TCR beta libraries were sequenced on the Illumina HiSeq System as 87-base-pair reads. The authors' pipeline ran thus. A later analysis tallied roughly 76 million unique TCR beta chains across the roughly 610 repertoires, and around 12 million of those chains were shared by two or more donors. To remove PCR and sequencing errors, raw reads were error-corrected and collapsed into unique sequences using a nearest-neighbor algorithm that merged closely related sequences. V, D and J gene segments were assigned by aligning CDR3 sequences to IMGT reference sequences. For a sequence to be retained, a match of at least six nucleotides was required to both a V gene segment and a J gene segment. Rearrangements were classified as productive when the CDR3 lacked stop codons and remained in frame with V and J, and all other rearrangements were classified as non-productive. CDR3 was defined according to IMGT convention as the region running from the second conserved V-encoded cysteine to the conserved J-encoded phenylalanine. Sequences without an unambiguous match to a single V gene segment were excluded from the earlier analysis of approximately 560 of the donors. An earlier analysis of a few hundred of the donors classified V segments as functional when productive rearrangements were above 56.7% and as segregating when the standard deviation between donors was above 5%. To diagnose cytomegalovirus status from the catalog of TCR beta chain sequences, a statistical classification framework was built. In a later analysis, TCR nucleotide sequences were compared against IMGT/GENE-DB human TR gene sequences so that V and J genes could be assigned. In a later analysis, CDR3 sequences and most-parsimonious VDJ recombination scenarios were assigned using the TCRdist pipeline. In a later analysis, each TCR beta chain was defined by its CDR3 amino acid sequence together with its V-gene family, and reads without a unique V-gene family were excluded. A later analysis removed nearly 600 highly shared, low-generation-probability nucleotide sequences to deal with suspected cross-contamination and a sequencing artifact. In a later analysis, a clonal expansion index was calculated for each public chain from normalized within-repertoire ranks of inferred template counts. Generation probabilities in a later analysis came from a VDJ recombination model fitted to out-of-frame rearrangements, and those results were checked against IGoR. Hypergeometric tests were used in a later analysis to score TCR-TCR, TCR-HLA and TCR-CMV co-occurrence, with a repertoire-size bias correction applied to the TCR pairs. A later analysis estimated false discovery rates by permuting HLA or CMV assignments 20 times. A later analysis grouped co-occurring TCRs with DBSCAN, adding TCRdist sequence similarity when clustering within HLA-allele-positive subsets. Repertoires with fewer than 30,000 or more than 120,000 public chains were left out of co-occurrence clustering, as were four to six repertoires with anomalous nucleotide sharing. In TCRdb, the immuneACCESS table is reduced to in-frame sequences with V and J assigned. These tables do not hold every clone; where another copy was compared, an unresolved V gene accounts for under half, and the others remain unexplained. V and J calls plus clone size are reproduced from that table; the DNA served to infer D and trimming. The sample has roughly 110,000 clones on record, over 60% of them singletons. The top ten constitute over 6.5% of the sample.

The cohort comprised some 730 healthy bone marrow donors. At the time of sampling, all cohort members were nominally healthy, though unrecorded immune exposures were likely present. The donor tested CMV seropositive and was one of the 289 seropositive cohort members. Each donor provided a peripheral blood sample, and peripheral blood mononuclear cells were used for TCR beta sequencing. Genomic DNA was extracted from the blood cell samples with the Qiagen DNeasy Blood Extraction Kit. Concerning this clone: The antigen it recognizes is unknown. No base quality values were provided; no much bigger clone lies one nucleotide off.

This TCR derives from a man aged 18 to 29 in good health and CMV-seropositive. The chain employs TRBV30 and TRBJ1-6; confidence is insufficient to name the D gene. The sequencing sample was made of PBMCs. The CDR3 protein: CAWIATDGLNSPLHF. The DNA is TGTGCCTGGATAGCCACGGACGGACTCAATTCACCCCTCCACTTT.